A selection of T cell receptor beta chains follows, all from one sample in a study of blood T cell repertoires in COVID-19. The table came from immunoSEQ multiplex PCR; TCRdb's copy has only in-frame clones and leaves some out. Seen here are around 350,000 clones, about 88% observed once, and the top ten hold under 3%. The sample taken for sequencing was peripheral blood. The source is a human donor in a cohort sampled during active COVID-19. CDR3s include the opening cysteine and the closing phenylalanine or tryptophan. The D gene is left open where the match is weak. The size field is filled for only some rows; it gives once, few, many or a size class.

j_call v_call clone_size d_call cdr3_nt cdr3_aa
TRBJ1-2 TRBV27 NA NA TGTGCCAGCAAAACAGAGAACTATGGCTACACCTTC CASKTENYGYTF
TRBJ2-7 TRBV7-6 NA TRBD1 TGTGCCAGCAGCTTAGAAGGTTCCAGGGGGCCTCAGGAGCAGTACTTC CASSLEGSRGPQEQYF
TRBJ2-1 TRBV30 few TRBD2 TGTGCCTGGTTAGGGACTAGCGGGGTGAGTGAGCAGTTCTTC CAWLGTSGVSEQFF
TRBJ1-2 TRBV5-4 NA TRBD1 TGTGCCAGCAGCTTTAAAATGTCGGTGGCAGGGGGTGGACCTAACTATGGCTACACCTTC CASSFKMSVAGGGPNYGYTF
TRBJ1-2 TRBV11-2 NA TRBD1 TGTGCCAGCAGCCCTCCACGCAATACCCAGGGGGCTCTACACTATGGCTACACCTTC CASSPPRNTQGALHYGYTF
TRBJ1-5 TRBV18 NA TRBD1 TGTGCCAGCTCACCGGGGACAGATGGATCTCAGCCCCAGCATTTT CASSPGTDGSQPQHF
TRBJ2-1 TRBV19 NA TRBD2 TGTGCCAGTAGTGGGACGGGGAGGGGCTCCTACAATGAGCAGTTCTTC CASSGTGRGSYNEQFF
TRBJ1-1 TRBV10-3 NA NA TGTGCCATTGGGGGGGCCCCGCTCGAAGCTTTCTTT CAIGGAPLEAFF
TRBJ1-5 TRBV27 NA NA TGTGCCAGCAGTATCGAGGGTAGCAATCAGCCCCAGCATTTT CASSIEGSNQPQHF
TRBJ2-3 TRBV3-1/TRBV3-2 NA TRBD1 TGTGCCAGCAGCAGGGGGCGGGTAGTAATAAATACGCAGTATTTT CASSRGRVVINTQYF
TRBJ2-2 TRBV4-1 NA TRBD2 TGCGCCAGCAGCCAAGGTGGGGGGGCCGGGGAGCTGTTTTTT CASSQGGGAGELFF
TRBJ2-3 TRBV3-1/TRBV3-2 NA TRBD2 TGTGCCAGCGGGATGTACGATCTAGCGGGAGTCGGAGATACGCAGTATTTT CASGMYDLAGVGDTQYF
TRBJ1-5 TRBV4-2 NA TRBD1 TGTGCCAGCAGCCAGGGACAGGGGGCTCAGCCCCAGCATTTT CASSQGQGAQPQHF
TRBJ2-2 TRBV5-1 NA NA TGCGCCAGCAGCTTGGGGGCCGGCGGGGTCAACACCGGGGAGCTGTTTTTT CASSLGAGGVNTGELFF
TRBJ2-1 TRBV28 NA TRBD2 TGTGCCAGCAGCGTCGGGGGGAGCTCCTACAATGAGCAGTTCTTC CASSVGGSSYNEQFF
TRBJ2-1 TRBV5-1 NA NA TGCGCCAGCAGCTCGAAGACAGACAATGAGCAGTTCTTC CASSSKTDNEQFF
TRBJ2-3 TRBV3-1/TRBV3-2 NA TRBD2 TGTGCCAGCAGCCAAAACCCGGGACTAGAGTCAGATACGCAGTATTTT CASSQNPGLESDTQYF
TRBJ1-5 TRBV6-5 once TRBD1 TGTGCCAGCAGTCGGGACAGTAGCAATCAGCCCCAGCATTTT CASSRDSSNQPQHF
TRBJ2-5 TRBV20-1 NA NA TGCAGTGCTAGTTGGGAGGAAGAGACCCAGTACTTC CSASWEEETQYF
TRBJ2-1 TRBV27 NA TRBD2 TGTGCCAGCAGTTCCCGACCGACTAGCGGGAGACAATTCTTC CASSSRPTSGRQFF
TRBJ1-1 TRBV4-2 NA NA TGTGCCAGCAGCCCCCCAGACAGGTTGAACACTGAAGCTTTCTTT CASSPPDRLNTEAFF
TRBJ2-7 TRBV7-8 NA NA TGTGCCAGCAGCCCGAAGAGGGTCCTTTCCTACGAGCAGTACTTC CASSPKRVLSYEQYF
TRBJ1-1 TRBV7-2 NA NA TGTGCCAGCAGCTTAGTTTTGGGGCAGAACACTGAAGCTTTCTTT CASSLVLGQNTEAFF
TRBJ2-5 TRBV11-2 NA TRBD2 TGTGCCAGCAGCTCCGGGACTAGCGGAGAGACCCAGTACTTC CASSSGTSGETQYF
TRBJ2-7 TRBV5-4 NA NA TGTGCCAGCAGCTTCCGTCAGGGCCTTACCTCCTACGAGCAGTACTTC CASSFRQGLTSYEQYF
TRBJ1-1 TRBV6-4 few NA TGTGCCAGCAAACGGGAAACAACGAACACTGAAGCTTTCTTT CASKRETTNTEAFF
TRBJ2-3 TRBV3-1/TRBV3-2 NA TRBD2 TGTGCCAGCAGCCGTTTACTAGCGGGAGAAGCAGATACGCAGTATTTT CASSRLLAGEADTQYF
TRBJ1-2 TRBV5-1 NA NA TGCGCCAGCAGCCTTTCGGACAGTAACTATGGCTACACCTTC CASSLSDSNYGYTF
TRBJ2-7 TRBV5-4 NA NA TGTGCCAGCAGCTCCCTCTCCGACAGGTTGGTTTTC CASSSLSDRLVF
TRBJ2-3 TRBV7-8 NA NA TGTGCCAGCCGGGGGATCGGGACAGATACGCAGTATTTT CASRGIGTDTQYF
TRBJ1-2 TRBV6-6 NA TRBD1 TGTGCCAGCAGTTATCACCCGGGACAGGGGTATGGCTACACCTTC CASSYHPGQGYGYTF
TRBJ2-1 TRBV3-1/TRBV3-2 once NA TGTGCCAGCAGCCCCTTCCGGTCGAGCTCCGATGAGCAGTTCTTC CASSPFRSSSDEQFF
TRBJ2-1 TRBV2 once TRBD2 TGTGCCAGTTCACTAGCGGGAGACTACAATGAGCAGTTCTTC CASSLAGDYNEQFF
TRBJ2-4 TRBV4-2 NA NA TGTGCCAGCAGCCAAGATTGGGCGGCCAAAAACATTCAGTACTTC CASSQDWAAKNIQYF
TRBJ1-4 TRBV27 once TRBD1 TGTGCCAGCAGCCCCGGGACAGGGGTCGAGAAGGAAAAACTGTTTTTT CASSPGTGVEKEKLFF
TRBJ2-1 TRBV6-1 NA NA TGTGCCAGCAGTGAATGGGTGGGGGGTGATGAGCAGTTCTTC CASSEWVGGDEQFF
TRBJ1-2 TRBV11-2 NA NA TGTGCCAGCAGCTTAGTTAATCAGGGATCCTATGGCTACACCTTC CASSLVNQGSYGYTF
TRBJ2-5 TRBV5-1 NA NA TGCGCCAGCTCAGACGGAGTTCAAGAGACCCAGTACTTC CASSDGVQETQYF
TRBJ2-7 TRBV27 NA TRBD1 TGTGCCAGCAGTTTGGACAGGGGGGTCGAGCAGTACTTC CASSLDRGVEQYF
TRBJ1-2 TRBV7-2 few NA TGTGCCAGCAGCTTAACAGATAACTATGGCTACACCTTC CASSLTDNYGYTF
TRBJ2-1 TRBV6-6 NA NA TGTGCCAGCAGCCCCTCGGGAGTCCTGAATGAGCAGTTCTTC CASSPSGVLNEQFF
TRBJ2-3 TRBV11-3 NA TRBD2 TGTGCCAGCAGCGATAATCCGGGACTAGCGGCGACAGATACGCAGTATTTT CASSDNPGLAATDTQYF
TRBJ1-1 TRBV5-4 NA NA TGTGCCAGCAGCTTGGCAGGGCTGACGAACACTGAAGCTTTCTTT CASSLAGLTNTEAFF
TRBJ1-2 TRBV5-1 NA NA TGCGCCAGCAGCTTGGGGACTTTGGACTATGGCTACACCTTC CASSLGTLDYGYTF
TRBJ2-1 TRBV5-1 NA TRBD1 TGCGCCAGCAGGTCCGGGACAGAGTACAATGAGCAGTTCTTC CASRSGTEYNEQFF
TRBJ2-5 TRBV4-1 NA NA TGCGCCAGCAGCCAAAGGGGGATGGCGGTAACGACCCAGTACTTC CASSQRGMAVTTQYF
TRBJ2-3 TRBV9 NA NA TGTGCCAGCAGCGTAGAAGCCCGAGGAGGGTTGAGCACAGATACGCAGTATTTT CASSVEARGGLSTDTQYF
TRBJ2-5 TRBV13 NA TRBD1 TGTGCCAGCAGCTTAGGAGGGACAGGGGGCGCGTTAACCCAGTACTTC CASSLGGTGGALTQYF
TRBJ2-3 TRBV11-2 NA NA TGTGCCAGCAGCGTGACTCGGCCGGATACGCAGTATTTT CASSVTRPDTQYF